The TCR beta chain under discussion was sequenced for a study of response to subunit inactivated influenza vaccine. V shed 1 base and J 3 bases; nucleotides not matched to a gene: 6. CDR1 is DFQATT and CDR2 is SNEGSKA in the germline V gene (reference sequence). The CDR3 covers 14 residues. To note about this clonotype: Its target is unknown.

Findings and limits, study-wide: Each seasonal influenza vaccination recruits few new T cells, the authors suggested.

TCRdb used MiXCR to reprocess the RT-PCR reads, holding one entry per CDR3 protein. The table lists about 540,000 distinct CDR3 sequences, under 30% of them singletons. The same specimen was also included in a second study, on T cells expressing NK-cell markers. As that study records: cDNA encoding TCR beta was synthesized via 5'RACE template switching incorporating UMIs. Sorted T-cell subsets CD3+CD56+NKG2C+, CD3+CD56+NKG2C- and CD3+CD56-NKG2C+ were TCR beta-sequenced.

The chain combines TRBV20-1 with TRBJ2-7, with TRBD1 matching over 7 bases. The source of this sequence is a man in his fifties who received an inactivated influenza vaccine. Sequencing used CD4+ T cells sorted from PBMCs, obtained roughly 13 days after vaccination. CDR3 DNA sequence: TGCAGTGCTAGAGTGGTGACAGGGCTCTACGAGCAGTACTTC. The encoded protein is CSARVVTGLYEQYF.